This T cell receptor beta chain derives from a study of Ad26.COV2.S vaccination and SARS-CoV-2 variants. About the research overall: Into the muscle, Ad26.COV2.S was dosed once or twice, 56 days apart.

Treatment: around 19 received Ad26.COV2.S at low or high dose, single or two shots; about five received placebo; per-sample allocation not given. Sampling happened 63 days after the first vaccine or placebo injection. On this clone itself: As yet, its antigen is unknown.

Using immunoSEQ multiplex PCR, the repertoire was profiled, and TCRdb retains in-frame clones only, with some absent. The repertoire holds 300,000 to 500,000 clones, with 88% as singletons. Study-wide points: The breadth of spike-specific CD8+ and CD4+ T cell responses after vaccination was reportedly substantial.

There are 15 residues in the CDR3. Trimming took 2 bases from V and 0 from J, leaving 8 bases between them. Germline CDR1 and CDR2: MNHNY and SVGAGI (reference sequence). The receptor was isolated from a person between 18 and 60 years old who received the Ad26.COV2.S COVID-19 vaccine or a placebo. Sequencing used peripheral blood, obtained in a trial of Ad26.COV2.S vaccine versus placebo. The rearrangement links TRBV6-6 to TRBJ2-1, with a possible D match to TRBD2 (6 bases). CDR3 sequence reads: CASSYMGGSYNEQFF. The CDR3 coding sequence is TGTGCCAGCAGTTACATGGGAGGCTCCTACAATGAGCAGTTCTTC.